The next 18 T cell receptor beta chains were all read from a single sample in a study of T cell responses to AZD1222 COVID-19 vaccine (dated by TCRdb to the early 2020s). The time point tag for this specimen amounts to: about 28 days (+/-7) after the second vaccine dose. The library was built by means of the immunoSEQ multiplex PCR assay. What TCRdb holds here is the immuneACCESS table cut down to in-frame rearrangements. Part of the clones is not present; checked against another copy, under half of the missing clones reflect an unresolved V gene, and the others are unexplained. Counted in this sample were about 120,000 clones; 93% of them appeared once. 4% to 6% of the sample comes from the top ten. The sequencing here drew on peripheral blood, taken 28 days after the second AZD1222 dose. The origin of the receptors is an adult who received the AZD1222 COVID-19 vaccine.

This chain links TRBV7-9 with TRBJ2-1, with 8 positions matching TRBD1. Trimming took 5 bases from V and 8 from J; bases not matched to a gene: 11. Germline values: CDR1 SEHNR, CDR2 FQNEAQ (reference sequence). CDR3 length equals 15 residues. DNA for the CDR3: TGTGCCAGCAGCCAGAACGCAGGGGGCCTCGATGAGCAGTTCTTC. Translating it yields CASSQNAGGLDEQFF.

The chain employs TRBV5-6 and TRBJ1-4; D is perhaps TRBD1 (5 bases). The germline V gene encodes CDR1 SGHDT and CDR2 YYEEEE. The CDR3 spans 18 residues. V was clipped by 2 bases and J by 0 bases, with 17 bases between them. CDR3 DNA sequence: TGTGCCAGCAGCTTCCGGGGGGAGGCATTTGCAACTAATGAAAAACTGTTTTTT. Its protein product is CASSFRGEAFATNEKLFF.

The rearrangement uses TRBV12-3 or TRBV12-4 and TRBJ2-5; the D is unclear. The CDR3 runs to 12 residues. Trimming took off 5 bases at V and 5 bases at J, with 9 bases between the two ends. The CDR3 loop reads CASSLGFETQYF. The CDR3 nucleotides read TGTGCCAGCAGTCTCGGGTTCGAGACCCAGTACTTC.

The chain employs TRBV7-6 and TRBJ2-3; the match to TRBD1 covers 8 bases. CDR1 is SGHVS and CDR2 is FNYEAQ in the germline V gene. The CDR3 contains 15 residues. Trimming took 4 bases from V and 5 from J; bases not matched to a gene: 8. CDR3 in DNA: TGTGCCAGCAGCTCAATCGACAGGGGCCGAGATACGCAGTATTTT. Its translation is CASSSIDRGRDTQYF.

V gene TRBV27 combines with J gene TRBJ2-2; TRBD2 aligns across 7 bases. The CDR3 length is 17 residues. The J segment lost 6 bases and the V segment lost 5 bases, leaving 15 bases of the junction unmatched. Germline CDR1 MNHEY, CDR2 SMNVEV (reference sequence). This chain's CDR3 is CASSTPGGGGSPGELFF. DNA of the CDR3: TGTGCCAGCAGTACCCCCGGAGGCGGGGGAAGTCCCGGGGAGCTGTTTTTT.

The rearrangement uses TRBV6-5 and TRBJ1-5; D remains ambiguous. CDR1 is MNHEY and CDR2 is SVGAGI in the germline V gene. Trimming removed 7 bases at V and 3 bases at J, with 13 bases between. The CDR3 is made up of 14 amino acids. The CDR3 loop reads CASTGPGDNQPQHF. CDR3 bases: TGTGCCAGCACCGGGCCTGGGGACAATCAGCCCCAGCATTTT.

The rearrangement uses TRBV29-1 and TRBJ1-1; D call uncertain. V lost 7 bases, J lost 2 bases, and 5 bases lay in between. This CDR3 spans 10 amino acids. The germline CDR1 and CDR2 sequences are SQVTM and ANQGSEA. CDR3 sequence (DNA): TGCAGCGCCCGAAACACTGAAGCTTTCTTT. The encoded protein is CSARNTEAFF.

The chain has TRBV30 and TRBJ1-6, with TRBD1 as a possible D gene (6 bases). The CDR3 extends over 13 amino acids. Trimming pared 7 bases from V and 8 bases from J, leaving 15 bases between. In germline, CDR1 is GTSNPN, CDR2 SVGIG (reference sequence). The CDR3: CASSRGGDSPLHF. DNA of the CDR3: TGTGCCTCAAGCAGGGGAGGTGATTCACCCCTCCACTTT.

This clone was observed once. The chain links TRBV5-6 to TRBJ1-6; D not resolved. This CDR3 spans 15 amino acids. Germline CDR1 reads SGHDT; CDR2 reads YYEEEE. Trimming took 4 bases from V and 10 from J, leaving 18 bases between them. CDR3 amino acids: CASSLRTVGGSPLHF. CDR3 DNA sequence: TGTGCCAGCAGCCTAAGGACGGTGGGCGGGTCACCCCTCCACTTT. Based on the CDR3 plus reference TRBV5-6 and TRBJ1-6, the full variable domain is DAGVTQSPTHLIKTRGQQVTLRCSPKSGHDTVSWYQQALGQGPQFIFQYYEEEERQRGNFPDRFSGHQFPNYSSELNVNALLLGDSALYLCASSLRTVGGSPLHFGNGTRLTVT.

The chain recombines TRBV3-1 (or the pseudogene TRBV3-2) with TRBJ2-1, with D possibly matching TRBD1 (6 bases). Germline loops: CDR1 LGHDT, CDR2 YNNKEL (reference sequence). This CDR3 region has 14 residues. V was shortened by 6 bases and J by 2 bases, with 11 bases between the two germline ends. CDR3 DNA sequence: TGTGCCAGCAGTCGTCGGACAGCCTACAATGAGCAGTTCTTC. This codes for CASSRRTAYNEQFF.

This sequence joins TRBV11-2 and TRBJ2-5; 12 nucleotides match TRBD2. The CDR3 has 16 residues. Trimming took 6 bases from V and 1 from J; bases not matched to a gene: 6. CDR1 and CDR2 from the germline V gene are SGHAT and FQNNGV. In DNA form, the CDR3 reads TGTGCCAGCAGTCATGGACTAGCGGGGACCCAAGAGACCCAGTACTTC. This encodes CASSHGLAGTQETQYF.

V is TRBV4-3 and J is TRBJ2-1; no clear D. Germline loops: CDR1 LGHNA, CDR2 YSLEER. The CDR3 has 15 amino acids. V gave up 0 bases and J gave up 6 bases, with 12 bases separating them. The CDR3, as DNA: TGCGCCAGCAGCCAAGATATGAAGGTTCTCAATGAGCAGTTCTTC. Its protein product is CASSQDMKVLNEQFF.

This rearrangement joins TRBV19 to TRBJ1-2, with a possible D match to TRBD1 (5 bases). The germline V gene has CDR1 LNHDA and CDR2 SQIVND (reference sequence). The CDR3 is 17 amino acids. V gave up 4 bases and J gave up 4 bases, with 22 bases separating them. CDR3 coding DNA: TGTGCCAGTAGTAGGGGGGACGCCAGCCGAATATCCTATGGCTACACCTTC. Its protein is CASSRGDASRISYGYTF.

A few counts support this clone. V and J are TRBV24-1 and TRBJ2-2; D may be TRBD1 or TRBD2 (5 bases each). Germline values: CDR1 KGHDR, CDR2 SFDVKD. This CDR3 comprises 15 residues. V lost 4 bases and J 2 bases, leaving 10 bases between the germline ends. DNA for the CDR3: TGTGCCACCAGTGACACCGGGACCAACACCGGGGAGCTGTTTTTT. Its protein product is CATSDTGTNTGELFF.

This clone was seen a handful of times. The chain couples TRBV30 to TRBJ1-1; tentative D call: TRBD1 (5 bases). Deletions cut 5 bases from V and 4 bases from J, with 17 bases between. Germline V gene lookup returns CDR1 GTSNPN and CDR2 SVGIG (reference sequence). The CDR3 spans 14 residues. CDR3 bases: TGTGCCTGGGCAAGGGGACTACTCGGCACTGAAGCTTTCTTT. Translating it yields CAWARGLLGTEAFF.

The chain couples TRBV14 to TRBJ2-3; TRBD2 matches 11 bases. The germline V gene has CDR1 SGHDN and CDR2 FVKESK. Trimming took 4 bases from V and 0 from J; bases not matched to a gene: 3. The length of the CDR3 is 16 residues. The CDR3 loop reads CASSLRLAGSTDTQYF. DNA of the CDR3: TGTGCCAGCAGCCTGAGACTAGCGGGGAGCACAGATACGCAGTATTTT.

The chain uses TRBV14 and TRBJ2-7, with a weak D call TRBD2 (6 bases). Between the trimmed V and J ends, which lost 4 bases and 7 bases, there was a span of 14 bases. Germline CDR1 SGHDN, CDR2 FVKESK. The CDR3 length is 13 residues. DNA of the CDR3: TGTGCCAGCAGCCCCACGGGGGTGTATGAGCAGTACTTC. This encodes CASSPTGVYEQYF.

V and J are TRBV5-1 and TRBJ2-3; 10 bases fit TRBD2. Germline loops: CDR1 SGHRS, CDR2 YFSETQ. The trim removed 1 base at V and 3 bases at J, leaving 2 bases unmatched. This CDR3 has 15 amino acids. The CDR3 reads CASSLLLAGTDTQYF. CDR3 coding DNA: TGCGCCAGCAGCTTGTTACTAGCGGGGACAGATACGCAGTATTTT.